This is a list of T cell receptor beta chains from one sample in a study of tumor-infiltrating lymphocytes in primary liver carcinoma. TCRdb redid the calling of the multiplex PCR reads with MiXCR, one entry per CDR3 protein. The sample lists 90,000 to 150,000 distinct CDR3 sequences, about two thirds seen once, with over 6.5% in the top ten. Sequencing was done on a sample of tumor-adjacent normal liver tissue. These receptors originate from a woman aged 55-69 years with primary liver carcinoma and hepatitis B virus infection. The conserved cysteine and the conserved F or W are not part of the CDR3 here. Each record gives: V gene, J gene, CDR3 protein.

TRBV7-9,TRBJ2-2,PSRRETSGSTTGGLF
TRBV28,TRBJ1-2,ASSHVFRDKQIRSGYT
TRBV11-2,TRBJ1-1,ASRFKATNTEAF
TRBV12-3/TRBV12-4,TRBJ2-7,ASRRTGYSYEQY
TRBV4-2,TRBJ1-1,ASSRGTWGVNTEAF
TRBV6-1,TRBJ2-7,VSSRALQSYEQY
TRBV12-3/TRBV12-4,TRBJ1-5,ASSAGSNQPQH
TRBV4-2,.,AISPRDLNQPQY
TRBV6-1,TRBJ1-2,ANSGQGYGNT
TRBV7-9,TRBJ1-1,ASSLGGSPNTEAF
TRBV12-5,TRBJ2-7,ASGFMGQGYEQH
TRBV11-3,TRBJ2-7,AGSLDRRLVPEQY
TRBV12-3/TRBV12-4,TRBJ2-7,AISLGLAISSYEQY
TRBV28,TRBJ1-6,VSSLELDSPLH
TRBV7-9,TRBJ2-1,ASSSTGFYNEHF
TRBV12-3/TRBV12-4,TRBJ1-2,ASSSLTGFLGYT
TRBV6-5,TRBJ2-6,ASRKGTALSGANVLT
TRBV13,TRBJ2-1,ASSLGLAGGDYNEQF
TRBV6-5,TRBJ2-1,ASSYSSIGTSSYNGQF
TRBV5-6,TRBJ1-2,TSSLRTAFYDYT
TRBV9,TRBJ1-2,ASSPRGDTRYGYT
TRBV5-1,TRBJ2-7,ASSLGGAREQY
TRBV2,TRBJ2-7,ASKSGLAGGPRYGQY
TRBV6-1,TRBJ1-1,ASSEVGTLPN
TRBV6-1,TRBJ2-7,TSSVLGKGPYEQY
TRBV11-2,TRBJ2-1,ASSPRRTSGRSDEQF
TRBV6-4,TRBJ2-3,ASDVAGGSTDTQY
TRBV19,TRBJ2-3,ASSLRSAGTGGNRDTQY
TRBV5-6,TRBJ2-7,TSSTLVSSGSGLRYERY
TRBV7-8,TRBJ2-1,ASSLASGLARIYTYNEQF
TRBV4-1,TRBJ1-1,ACSLSSGMSGTEAF
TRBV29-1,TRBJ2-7,SVTVLAGGAEQY
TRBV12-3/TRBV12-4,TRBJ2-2,ASSPWQTLNTGELF
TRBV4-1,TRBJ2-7,ASNQDTGQGTYEQH
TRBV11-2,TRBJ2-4,ATSLESSVAENIQY
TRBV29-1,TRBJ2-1,SVHPASGMSRKSVQF
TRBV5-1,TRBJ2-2,ANSWSPGGNSGELF
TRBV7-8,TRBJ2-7,ARRDYPYEQH
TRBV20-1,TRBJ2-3,SASRATNTQY
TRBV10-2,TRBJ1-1,ASSWEGQGATEAF
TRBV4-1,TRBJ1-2,ASSRSTGIYYGYT
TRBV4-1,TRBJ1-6,ASSPGRGTSSLH
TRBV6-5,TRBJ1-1,ASSARHTEAI
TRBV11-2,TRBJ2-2,ASSFNRTSVNTGELF
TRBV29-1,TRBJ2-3,STAVGADTQY
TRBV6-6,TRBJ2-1,ASSSGPEQF
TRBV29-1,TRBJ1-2,SIRRGVGGGCT
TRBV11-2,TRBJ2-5,ATSLVSEIQY
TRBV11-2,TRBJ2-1,ACSSVQRRFYYEQF